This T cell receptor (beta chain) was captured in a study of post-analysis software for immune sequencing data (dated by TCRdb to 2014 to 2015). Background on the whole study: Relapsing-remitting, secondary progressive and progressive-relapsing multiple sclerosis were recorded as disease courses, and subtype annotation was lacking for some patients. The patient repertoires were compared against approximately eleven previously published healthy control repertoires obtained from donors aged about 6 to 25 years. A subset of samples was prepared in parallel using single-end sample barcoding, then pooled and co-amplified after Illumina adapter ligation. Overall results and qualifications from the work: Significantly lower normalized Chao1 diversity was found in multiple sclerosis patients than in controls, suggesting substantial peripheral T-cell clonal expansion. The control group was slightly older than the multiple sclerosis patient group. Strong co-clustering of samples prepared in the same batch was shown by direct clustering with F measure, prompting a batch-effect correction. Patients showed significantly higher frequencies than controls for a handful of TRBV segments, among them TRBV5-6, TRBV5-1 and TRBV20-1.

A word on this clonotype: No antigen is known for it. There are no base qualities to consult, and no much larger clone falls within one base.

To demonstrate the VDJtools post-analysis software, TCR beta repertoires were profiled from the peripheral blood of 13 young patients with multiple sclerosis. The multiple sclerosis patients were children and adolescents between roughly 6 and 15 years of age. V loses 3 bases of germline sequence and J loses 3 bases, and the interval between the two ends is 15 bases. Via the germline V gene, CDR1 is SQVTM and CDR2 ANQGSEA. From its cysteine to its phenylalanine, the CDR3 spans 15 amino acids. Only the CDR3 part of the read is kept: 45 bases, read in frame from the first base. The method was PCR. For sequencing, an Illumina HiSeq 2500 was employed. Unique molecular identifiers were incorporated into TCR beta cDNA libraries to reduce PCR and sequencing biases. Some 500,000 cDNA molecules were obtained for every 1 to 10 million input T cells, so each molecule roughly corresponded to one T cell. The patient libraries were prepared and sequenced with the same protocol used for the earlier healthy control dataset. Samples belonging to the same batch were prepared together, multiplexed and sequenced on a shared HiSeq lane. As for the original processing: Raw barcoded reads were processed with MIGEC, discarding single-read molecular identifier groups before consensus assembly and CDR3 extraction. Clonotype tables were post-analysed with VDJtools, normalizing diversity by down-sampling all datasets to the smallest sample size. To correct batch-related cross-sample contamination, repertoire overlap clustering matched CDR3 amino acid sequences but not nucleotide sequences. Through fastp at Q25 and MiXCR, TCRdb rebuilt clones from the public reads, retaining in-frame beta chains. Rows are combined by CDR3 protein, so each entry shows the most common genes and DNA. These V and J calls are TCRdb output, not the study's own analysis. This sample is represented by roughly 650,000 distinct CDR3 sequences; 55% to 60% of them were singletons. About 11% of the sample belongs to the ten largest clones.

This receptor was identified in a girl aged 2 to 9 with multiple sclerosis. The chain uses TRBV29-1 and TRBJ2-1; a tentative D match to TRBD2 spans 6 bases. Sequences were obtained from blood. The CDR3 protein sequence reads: CSVDGGAIFYNEQFF. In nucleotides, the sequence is TGCAGCGTTGATGGCGGGGCCATTTTCTACAATGAGCAGTTCTTC.